This record looks at one TCR beta chain sequence and its context. Per the authors' pipeline: Using reference gene primer amplification, nucleated cell counts were estimated. Method: immunoSEQ multiplex PCR; TCRdb's copy keeps in-frame clones and lacks some. V, J and clone size were drawn from that table, and D and trimming were deduced from the DNA. The repertoire has around 250,000 clones, 80% to 90% of them found once; the top ten carry 2.5% to 3%. This entry belongs to a study of blood T cell repertoires in COVID-19. Whole-study context: Samples taken during acute and convalescent COVID-19 were collected in the United States, Italy and Spain. PBMCs, B-cell-depleted T cells, or T cells were the source of the cDNA or gDNA that made up the material.

The CDR3 sequence is 13 residues long. Trimming pared 0 bases from V and 5 bases from J, leaving 10 bases between. The germline CDR1 and CDR2 sequences are GTSNPN and SVGIG (reference sequence). The clonotype comes from a woman aged 30 to 39 with active or convalescent COVID-19. The chain uses TRBV30 and TRBJ1-2, with a weak D call TRBD1 (6 bases). The material sequenced was peripheral blood. The CDR3 nucleotides read TGTGCCTGGAGTGTACAGGGTGGGTATGGCTACACCTTC. Amino acid sequence: CAWSVQGGYGYTF.